This T cell receptor beta chain is from a study of human T cells and chemical hapten exposure (dated by TCRdb to about 2021). Broadly, across the study: For sensitization, 2% DPC in acetone was applied to a 2 cm by 2 cm area of upper inner arm skin. Throughout the roughly 24-week study period, patients were also given weekly therapeutic DPC doses on the scalp. Patient blood was sampled pre-sensitization (week 0) and at 2, 6 and about 24 weeks after DPC sensitization. Libraries were combined into a pool for sequencing, and differences in TCR yield between samples came mainly from small differences in library volumes within the pool. The patient cohort, mostly female, included alopecia areata with under or over 50% scalp involvement, alopecia totalis and alopecia universalis. Peripheral blood TCR repertoire changes were tracked in vivo in alopecia patients during primary and secondary sensitization to the hapten diphenylcyclopropenone (DPC). Some 29 alopecia patients provided blood for TCR sequencing at one to four time points (pre-sensitization, 2, 6 and 24 weeks). Patch testing was done on the upper back using Finn chambers containing 0.01% DPC, and results were scored after 6 days according to International Contact Dermatitis Research Group standards. General findings and caveats noted by the study authors: Significantly more large CDR3 similarity clusters were formed by expanded TCRs than by pre-sensitization or healthy control sets, consistent with antigen-driven responses. After repeated subsampling, changes were observed in the strength of the expansion versus patch-test correlation and in the threshold at which the correlation became significant. All patients had alopecia, a presumed autoimmune disease, so their immune response might differ from that of healthy individuals. Patch test score was positively correlated with the number of PT1 expanded TCRs, with significance at thresholds 8, 16 and 32 but not at 4. No change with DPC sensitization was found in the number of TCRs above 1 in 1000 frequency, and no evidence of global repertoire structure alterations was found.

Receptor libraries were prepared by RACE. The sequencer was a NextSeq 500. During library preparation, unique molecular identifiers were attached to individual cDNA molecules so that TCRs could be counted in a quantitative, reproducible way. From each blood RNA sample, both TCR alpha and TCR beta chains were sequenced. Per the authors' processing: Samples had a median of roughly 100,000 TCRs, with a range from roughly 20,000 to 690,600. V, J and CDR3 annotation of the TCR reads was carried out using the Decombinator software suite. For PS versus PT1 abundance plots, all samples were subsampled to the same number of TCRs (28,000). Expanded TCRs were defined as absent before sensitization and observed at least eight times at the 2-week time point. The public reads were run again by TCRdb, first through fastp at Q25 and then through MiXCR, and only productive beta chains were kept. Rows with one shared CDR3 protein collapse into an entry with the most common genes and DNA. V and J calls and clone size were set by TCRdb, not the authors. The sample profile shows around 380,000 distinct CDR3 sequences; approximately 5.1% of them were found once. Together, the top ten hold around 2.3% of the sample.

Taken with the paper, the label for time point translates to: patch test 1, 2 weeks after DPC sensitization. This specimen's treatment or condition label, per the study, means: therapeutic diphenylcyclopropenone sensitization with weekly scalp DPC. At each patch-test visit, blood was drawn before the patch test was applied. Eligible patients were aged 18 to 70, diagnosed with alopecia, deemed suitable for DPC therapy, and excluded if pregnant. Total RNA was extracted from unfractionated whole blood collected in Tempus Blood RNA tubes. This clonotype was detected ten times or more. What this receptor recognizes is not known. Base qualities are not at hand, and no much larger clone is one base apart. The sample in question was whole blood, obtained in connection with sensitization to the hapten diphenylcyclopropenone (DPC). The clonotype originates from a woman between 50 and 59 years old with alopecia areata. Some clones in this sample may be carry-over from other donors' samples.

DNA sequence: TGTGCCACCAGCACGGACAGGGGTCACACCGGGGAGCTGTTTTTT. This is translated as CATSTDRGHTGELFF. The receptor chain draws on TRBV15 and TRBJ2-2; 9 junctional bases match TRBD1. From the cysteine through the phenylalanine, the CDR3 covers 15 amino acids. Kept here is only the CDR3 DNA, which spans 45 bases and is read in frame from base 1. Trimming takes 4 bases off V and 3 bases off J; junction bases not matched to a gene: 3. The germline V gene (reference sequence) supplies CDR1 LNHNV and CDR2 YYDKDF.